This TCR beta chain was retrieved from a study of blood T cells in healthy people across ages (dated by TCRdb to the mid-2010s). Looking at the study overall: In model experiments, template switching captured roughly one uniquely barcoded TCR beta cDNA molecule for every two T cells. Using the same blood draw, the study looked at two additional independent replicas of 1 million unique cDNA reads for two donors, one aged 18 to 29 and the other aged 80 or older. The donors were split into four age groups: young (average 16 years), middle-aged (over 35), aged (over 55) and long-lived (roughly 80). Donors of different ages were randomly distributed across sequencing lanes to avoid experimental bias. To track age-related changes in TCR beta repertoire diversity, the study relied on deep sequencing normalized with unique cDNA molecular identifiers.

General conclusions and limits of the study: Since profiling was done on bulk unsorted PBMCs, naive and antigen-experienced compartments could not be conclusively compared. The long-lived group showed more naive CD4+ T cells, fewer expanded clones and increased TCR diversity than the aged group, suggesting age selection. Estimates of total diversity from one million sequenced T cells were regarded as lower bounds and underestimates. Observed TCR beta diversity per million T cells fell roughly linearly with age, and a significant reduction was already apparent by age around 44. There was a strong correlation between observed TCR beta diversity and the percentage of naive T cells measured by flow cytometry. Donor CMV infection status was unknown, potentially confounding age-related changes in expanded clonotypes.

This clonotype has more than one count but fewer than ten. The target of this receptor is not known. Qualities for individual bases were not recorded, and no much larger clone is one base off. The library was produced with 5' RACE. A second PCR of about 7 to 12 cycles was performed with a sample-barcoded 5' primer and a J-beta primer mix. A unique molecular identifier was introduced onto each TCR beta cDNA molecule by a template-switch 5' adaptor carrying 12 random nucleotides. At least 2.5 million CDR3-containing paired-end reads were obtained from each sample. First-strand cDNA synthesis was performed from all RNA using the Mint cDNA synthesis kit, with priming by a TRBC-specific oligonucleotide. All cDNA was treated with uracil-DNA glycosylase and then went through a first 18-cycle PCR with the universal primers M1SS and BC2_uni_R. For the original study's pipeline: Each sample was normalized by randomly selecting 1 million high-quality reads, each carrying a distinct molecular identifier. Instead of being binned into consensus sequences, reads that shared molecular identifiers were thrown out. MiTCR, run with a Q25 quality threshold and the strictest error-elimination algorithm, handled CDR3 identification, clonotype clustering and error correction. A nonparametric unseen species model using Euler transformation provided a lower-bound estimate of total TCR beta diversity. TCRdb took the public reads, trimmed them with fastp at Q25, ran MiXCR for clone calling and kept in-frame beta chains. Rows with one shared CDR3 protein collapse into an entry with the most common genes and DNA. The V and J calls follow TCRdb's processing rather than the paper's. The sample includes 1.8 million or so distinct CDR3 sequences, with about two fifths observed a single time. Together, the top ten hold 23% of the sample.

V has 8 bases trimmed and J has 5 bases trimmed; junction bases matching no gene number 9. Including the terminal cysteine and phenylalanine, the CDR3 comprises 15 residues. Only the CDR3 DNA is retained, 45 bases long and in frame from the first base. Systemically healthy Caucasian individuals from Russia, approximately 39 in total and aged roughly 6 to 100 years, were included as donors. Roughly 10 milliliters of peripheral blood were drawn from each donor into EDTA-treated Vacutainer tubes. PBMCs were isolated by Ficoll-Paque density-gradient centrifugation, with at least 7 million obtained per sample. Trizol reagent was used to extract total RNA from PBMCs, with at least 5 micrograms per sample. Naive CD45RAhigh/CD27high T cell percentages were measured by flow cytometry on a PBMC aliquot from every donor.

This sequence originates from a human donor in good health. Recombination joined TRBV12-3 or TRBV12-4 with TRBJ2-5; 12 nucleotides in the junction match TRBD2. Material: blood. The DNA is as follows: TGTGCCAGCGGGCTAGCGGGGGGGCGTCGGGAGACCCAGTACTTC. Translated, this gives CASGLAGGRRETQYF.